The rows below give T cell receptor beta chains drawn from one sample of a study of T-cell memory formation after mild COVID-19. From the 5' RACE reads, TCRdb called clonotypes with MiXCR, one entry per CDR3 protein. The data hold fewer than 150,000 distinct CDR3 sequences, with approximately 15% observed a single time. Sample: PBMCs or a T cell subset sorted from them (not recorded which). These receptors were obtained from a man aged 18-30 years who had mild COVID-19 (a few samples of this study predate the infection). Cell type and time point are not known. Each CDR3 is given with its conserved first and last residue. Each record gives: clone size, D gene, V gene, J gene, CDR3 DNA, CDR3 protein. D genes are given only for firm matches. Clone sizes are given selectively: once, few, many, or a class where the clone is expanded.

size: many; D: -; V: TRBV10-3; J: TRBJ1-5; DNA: TGTGCCATCAGTGAGGGACAGAAAAAGGGGTATAGCAATCAGCCCCAGCATTTT; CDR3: CAISEGQKKGYSNQPQHF
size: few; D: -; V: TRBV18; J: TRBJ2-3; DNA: TGTGCCAGCTCACCCCACCCGGCAGATACGCAGTATTTT; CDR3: CASSPHPADTQYF
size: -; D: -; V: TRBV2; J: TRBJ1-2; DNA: TGTGCCAGCAGTGGGCCGCAGGGCTACACCTTC; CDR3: CASSGPQGYTF
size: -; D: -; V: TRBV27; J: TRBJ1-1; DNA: TGTGCCAGCATTAGGGGCAGGGGAAAGGACACTGAAGCTTTCTTT; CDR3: CASIRGRGKDTEAFF
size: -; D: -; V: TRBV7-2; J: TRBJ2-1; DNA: TGTGCCAGCAGCTTAGCTAGGACAGTGATCTCGCAGTTCTTC; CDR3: CASSLARTVISQFF
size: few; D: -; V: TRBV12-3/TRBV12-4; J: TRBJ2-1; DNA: TGTGCCAGCAGTTTACAAGCCCTCGTGTGGGATGAGCAGTTCTTC; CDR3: CASSLQALVWDEQFF
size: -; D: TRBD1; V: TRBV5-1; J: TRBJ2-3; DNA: TGCGCCAGCAGCTTGGAGGGCAGGGGGCAAGCAGATACGCAGTATTTT; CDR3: CASSLEGRGQADTQYF
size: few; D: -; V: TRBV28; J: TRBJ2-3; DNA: TGTGCCAGCAGTTATTTATTAGGCGGGGCAGATACGCAGTATTTT; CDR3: CASSYLLGGADTQYF
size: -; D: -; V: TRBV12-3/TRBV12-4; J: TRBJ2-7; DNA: TGTGCCAGCAGTTTTGGCCGCAACGAGCAGTACTTC; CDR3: CASSFGRNEQYF
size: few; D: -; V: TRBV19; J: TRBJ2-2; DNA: TGTGCCAGTAGTCGGGTCTCGAGCACCGGGGAGCTGTTTTTT; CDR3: CASSRVSSTGELFF
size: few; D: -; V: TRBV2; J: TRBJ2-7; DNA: TGTGCCTTCGGCAGGGGTACTACCTACGAGCAGTACTTC; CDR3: CAFGRGTTYEQYF
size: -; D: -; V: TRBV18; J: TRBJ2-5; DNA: TGTGCCAGCTCACCGCAAGCTAAGGTCGAGACCCAGTACTTC; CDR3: CASSPQAKVETQYF
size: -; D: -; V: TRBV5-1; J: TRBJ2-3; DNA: TGCGCCAGCAGCTTGTATGGTGGGGCCGGCACAGATACGCAGTATTTT; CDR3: CASSLYGGAGTDTQYF
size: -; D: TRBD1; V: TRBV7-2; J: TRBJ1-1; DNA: TGTGCCAGCAGCTCAGAAAGGACAGGTACGGGCACTGAAGCTTTCTTT; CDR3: CASSSERTGTGTEAFF
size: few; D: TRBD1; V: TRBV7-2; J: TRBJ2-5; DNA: TGTGCCAGCAGCTCGAATGGGGGACAGGGGGAGACCCAGTACTTC; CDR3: CASSSNGGQGETQYF
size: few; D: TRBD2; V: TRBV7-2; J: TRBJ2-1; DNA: TGTGCCAGCAGCTTATTCGCGGGGGGGAGATACAATGAGCAGTTCTTC; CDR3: CASSLFAGGRYNEQFF
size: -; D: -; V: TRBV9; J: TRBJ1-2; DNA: TGTGCCAGCAGCCCAGCACGAGCAAACTATGGCTACACCTTC; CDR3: CASSPARANYGYTF
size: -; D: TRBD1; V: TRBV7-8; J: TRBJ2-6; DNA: TGTGCCAGCAGCTTTGGGACAGGAAGATCTGGGGCCAACGTCCTGACTTTC; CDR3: CASSFGTGRSGANVLTF
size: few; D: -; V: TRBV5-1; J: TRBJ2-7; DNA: TGCGCCAGCAGCACTATCTCTAGCTCCTACGAGCAGTACTTC; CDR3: CASSTISSSYEQYF
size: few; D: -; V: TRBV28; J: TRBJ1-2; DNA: TGTGCCAGCAGATTGGTGACAGGTCGCTATGGCTACACCTTC; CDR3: CASRLVTGRYGYTF
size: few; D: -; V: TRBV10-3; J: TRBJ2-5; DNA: TGTGCCATCAGGGACAAACAAGAGACCCAGTACTTC; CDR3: CAIRDKQETQYF
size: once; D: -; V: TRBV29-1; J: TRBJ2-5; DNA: TGCAGCGTTGAAGTGACTAACCAAGAGACCCAGTACTTC; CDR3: CSVEVTNQETQYF
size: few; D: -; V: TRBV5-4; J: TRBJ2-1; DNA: TGTGCCAGCAGCCCGGCTGACAGCAGGAATGAGCAGTTCTTC; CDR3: CASSPADSRNEQFF
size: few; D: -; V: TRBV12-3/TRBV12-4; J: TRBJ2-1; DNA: TGTGCCAGCAGAAACAAGGGCTCCTACAATGAGCAGTTCTTC; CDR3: CASRNKGSYNEQFF
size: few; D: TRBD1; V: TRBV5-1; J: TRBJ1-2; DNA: TGCGCCAGCAGCGAGGGACAGGGCGGCTATGGCTACACCTTC; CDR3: CASSEGQGGYGYTF
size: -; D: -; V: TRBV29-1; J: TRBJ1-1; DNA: TGCAGCGTTGGAGGAGGCCCTGAAGCTTTCTTT; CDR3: CSVGGGPEAFF
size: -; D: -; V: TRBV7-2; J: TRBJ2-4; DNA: TGTGCCAGCAGCCGCACAGCCAAAAACATTCAGTACTTC; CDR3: CASSRTAKNIQYF
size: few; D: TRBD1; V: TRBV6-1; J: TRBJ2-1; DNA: TGTGCCAGCAGTGAAGGGACAGGGAAAAGTCGCAATGAGCAGTTCTTC; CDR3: CASSEGTGKSRNEQFF
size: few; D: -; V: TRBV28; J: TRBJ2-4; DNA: TGTGCCAGCAGTTCCGGCCAAGCCAAAAACATTCAGTACTTC; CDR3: CASSSGQAKNIQYF
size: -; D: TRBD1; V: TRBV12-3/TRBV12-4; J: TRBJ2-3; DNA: TGTGCCAGCAGTCCCGGGACAGGGGGCGATCACACAGATACGCAGTATTTT; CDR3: CASSPGTGGDHTDTQYF
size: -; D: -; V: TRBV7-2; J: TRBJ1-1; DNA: TGTGCCAGCAGCGTAGACTCCTTCGACACTGAAGCTTTCTTT; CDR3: CASSVDSFDTEAFF
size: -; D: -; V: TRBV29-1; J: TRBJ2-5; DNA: TGCAGCGTTTCATTGTCCAGGGGCCAAGAGACCCAGTACTTC; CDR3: CSVSLSRGQETQYF
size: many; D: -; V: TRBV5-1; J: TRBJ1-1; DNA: TGCGCCAGCAGCTTGGGGCCAGAGGACACTGAAGCTTTCTTT; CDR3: CASSLGPEDTEAFF
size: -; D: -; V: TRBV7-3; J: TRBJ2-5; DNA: TGTGCCAGCAGCTTAATGGGGAGGGGGGAGACCCAGTACTTC; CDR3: CASSLMGRGETQYF
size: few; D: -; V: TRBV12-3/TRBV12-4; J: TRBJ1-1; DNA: TGTGCCAGCAGTTTTGGGCTTGACGCTGAAGCTTTCTTT; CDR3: CASSFGLDAEAFF
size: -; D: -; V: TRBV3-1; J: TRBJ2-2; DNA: TGTGCCAGCAGCCAAGCCCTAGGTCGGGTAAACACCGGGGAGCTGTTTTTT; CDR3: CASSQALGRVNTGELFF
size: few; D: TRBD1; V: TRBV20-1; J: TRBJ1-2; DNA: TGCAGTGCTAGAACCCCACAGGGGGACTATGGCTACACCTTC; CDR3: CSARTPQGDYGYTF
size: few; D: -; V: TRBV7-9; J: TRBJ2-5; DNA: TGTGCCAGCAGCTTCACCGCAGGGTCGGGAGAGACCCAGTACTTC; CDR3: CASSFTAGSGETQYF
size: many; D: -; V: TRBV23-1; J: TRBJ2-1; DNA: TGCGCCAGCAGTCAATCCCCGGAGGATTGCCCCCACAATGAGCAGTTCTTC; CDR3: CASSQSPEDCPHNEQFF
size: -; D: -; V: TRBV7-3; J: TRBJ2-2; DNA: TGTGCCAGCAGCCACACCGACACCGGGGAGCTGTTTTTT; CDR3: CASSHTDTGELFF